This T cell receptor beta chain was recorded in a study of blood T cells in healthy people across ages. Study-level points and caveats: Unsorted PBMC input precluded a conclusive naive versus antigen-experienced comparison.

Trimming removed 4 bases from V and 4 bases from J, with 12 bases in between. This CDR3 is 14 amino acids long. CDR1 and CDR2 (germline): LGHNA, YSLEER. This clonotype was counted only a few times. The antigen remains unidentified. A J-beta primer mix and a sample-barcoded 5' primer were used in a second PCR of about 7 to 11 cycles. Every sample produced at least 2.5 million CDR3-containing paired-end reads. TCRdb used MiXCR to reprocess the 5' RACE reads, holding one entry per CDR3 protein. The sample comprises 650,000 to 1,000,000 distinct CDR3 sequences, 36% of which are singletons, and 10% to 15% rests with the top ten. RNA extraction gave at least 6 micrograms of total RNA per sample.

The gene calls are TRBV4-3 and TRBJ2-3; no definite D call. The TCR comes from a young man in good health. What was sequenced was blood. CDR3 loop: CASSPTKEADTQYF. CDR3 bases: TGCGCCAGCAGCCCCACGAAGGAAGCAGATACGCAGTATTTT.